This TCR beta chain was profiled in a study of blood T cell repertoires in COVID-19. The CDR3 extends over 13 amino acids. Per the germline V gene, CDR1 is GTSNPN and CDR2 is SVGIG (reference sequence). V shed 8 bases, J shed 2 bases, and the junction held 6 bases outside the gene matches. Assay used: immunoSEQ multiplex PCR; TCRdb lists only in-frame clones, some missing. The sample has 62,000 or so clones; roughly nine tenths are singletons. V gene TRBV30 combines with J gene TRBJ2-3; 8 bases map to TRBD1. This TCR derives from a man aged 45 to 65 with acute or convalescent COVID-19. The sequencing sample was made of peripheral blood. CDR3 in DNA: TGTGCCGGGACAGGTTCCCCCACAGATACGCAGTATTTT. Protein: CAGTGSPTDTQYF.